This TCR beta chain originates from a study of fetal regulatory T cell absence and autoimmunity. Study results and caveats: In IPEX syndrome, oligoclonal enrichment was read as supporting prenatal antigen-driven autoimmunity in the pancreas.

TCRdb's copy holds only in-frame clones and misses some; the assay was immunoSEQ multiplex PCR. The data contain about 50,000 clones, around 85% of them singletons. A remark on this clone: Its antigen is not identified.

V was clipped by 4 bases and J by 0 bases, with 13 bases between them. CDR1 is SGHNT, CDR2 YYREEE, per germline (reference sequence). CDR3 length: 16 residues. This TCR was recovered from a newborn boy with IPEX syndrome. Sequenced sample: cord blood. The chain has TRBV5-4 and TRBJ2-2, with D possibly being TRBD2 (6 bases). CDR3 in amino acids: CASSRVGGSNTGELFF. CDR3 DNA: TGTGCCAGCAGCCGGGTGGGGGGTTCGAACACCGGGGAGCTGTTTTTT.